The clone carrying this TCR beta chain was seen more than once but under ten times. The entry originates in a study of CD8+ T cells in alopecia areata. The CDR3 sequence is 15 residues long. Reverse transcribed after extraction, RNA yielded cDNA as the sequencing template. The data were produced by immunoSEQ multiplex PCR, yet TCRdb's version contains in-frame clones alone and is incomplete. The sample records tens of thousands of clones, 60% being singletons. Collected material from alopecia areata patients comprised lesional scalp punch biopsies and peripheral blood. The source was CD8+ T cells sorted from blood, collected at week 0. The sequence came from a human donor with alopecia areata. The rearrangement uses TRBV21-1 and TRBJ2-6; the table's TRBD1 call for D was not verified on the DNA. TRBV21-1 is marked as a pseudogene. This CDR3 is CASSNTGSGANVLTF. DNA for the CDR3: TGTGCCAGCAGCAACACAGGCTCTGGGGCCAACGTCCTGACTTTC.